The TCR beta chain described here comes from a study of blood T cell repertoires in COVID-19. Study background: The United States, Italy and Spain were the sources of the acute and convalescent COVID-19 samples. Nucleic acid was either cDNA or gDNA, and it came from T cells, B-cell-depleted T cells, or PBMCs.

V lost 9 bases and J lost 5, with 24 bases in between. The CDR3 runs 16 residues. Germline V lookup: CDR1 SGHTS, CDR2 YDEGEE. Produced via immunoSEQ multiplex PCR; TCRdb's table is partial and in-frame only. Of around 270,000 clones in the sample, around 88% were seen once. This chain uses TRBV5-8 with TRBJ2-1, with a possible D match to TRBD1 (7 bases). Sequencing used peripheral blood. The sequence was collected from a man aged 25 to 45 with acute or convalescent COVID-19. The CDR3 sequence: CANQSRGALANNEQFF. In DNA form, the CDR3 reads TGTGCCAACCAGTCCAGGGGGGCTTTGGCGAACAATGAGCAGTTCTTC.